Below, 14 T cell receptor beta chains from the same sample are listed, as sequenced in a study of T cell changes during pregnancy in multiple sclerosis. Generated by immunoSEQ multiplex PCR, the TCRdb table keeps only in-frame clones and is missing some. The sample has 45,000 to 50,000 clones, around 94% seen once; the top ten hold 0.3% to 0.4%. The source was CD4+ T cells from peripheral blood mononuclear cells, collected in the second trimester of pregnancy. All receptors derive from a female donor in good health, enrolled as a control in a pregnancy study.

The chain recombines TRBV12-2 with TRBJ2-1; TRBD2 is taken as the D call from the table, unchecked against the DNA. TRBV12-2 has pseudogene status. The CDR3 has 17 residues. The CDR3 sequence: CASRPIVGCVAYNEQFF. CDR3 nucleotide sequence: TGTGCAAGTCGCCCAATCGTCGGGTGTGTTGCCTACAATGAGCAGTTCTTC.

The CDR3 reads CASSLSDPGGVNEKLFF. The DNA for the CDR3 is TGTGCCAGCAGCTTATCAGACCCCGGCGGGGTAAATGAAAAACTGTTTTTT. The rearrangement joins TRBV11-1 to TRBJ1-4; unclear D gene. Germline V gene sequence: CDR1 SGHAT, CDR2 FQDESV (reference sequence). Trimming left V 2 bases short and J 5 bases short, with 18 bases between. This CDR3 is built from 17 residues.

The rearrangement joins TRBV7-2 to TRBJ2-1; 15 bases are a match to TRBD2. This CDR3 has 16 residues. Germline V gene data show CDR1 as SGHTA and CDR2 as FQGNSA. The ends lost 6 bases at V and 6 bases at J; junction bases unmatched: 6. CDR3 sequence reads: CASRGRTSGGANEQFF. The CDR3 DNA reads TGTGCCAGCAGGGGGAGGACTAGCGGGGGGGCCAATGAGCAGTTCTTC.

This sequence joins TRBV19 and TRBJ1-2, with D hard to call. The CDR3 has 13 residues. The germline V gene encodes CDR1 LNHDA and CDR2 SQIVND (reference sequence). Deletions cut 3 bases from V and 3 bases from J, with 8 bases between. The CDR3 loop reads CASSINGYYGYTF. The DNA of the CDR3 is TGTGCCAGTAGTATCAATGGCTACTATGGCTACACCTTC.

This chain links TRBV2 with TRBJ2-7; 13 bases line up with TRBD2. Germline loops: CDR1 SNHLY, CDR2 FYNNEI. The CDR3 consists of 14 residues. The ends lost 7 bases at V and 4 bases at J; junction bases unmatched: 4. This CDR3 is CASTGTSGAYEQYF. In DNA, the CDR3 is TGTGCCAGCACTGGGACTAGCGGGGCGTACGAGCAGTACTTC.

The chain employs TRBV19 and TRBJ1-1; maybe TRBD1 (5 bases). Germline values: CDR1 LNHDA, CDR2 SQIVND (reference sequence). The CDR3 loop spans 16 amino acids. The ends were cut back, 6 bases at V and 2 bases at J, with 19 bases in the middle. CDR3: CASRPVQWGTNTEAFF. Written as DNA, the CDR3 is TGTGCCAGTAGACCGGTTCAGTGGGGGACTAACACTGAAGCTTTCTTT.

The chain couples TRBV29-1 to TRBJ1-5; D is undetermined. Trimming pared 5 bases from V and 3 bases from J, leaving 11 bases between. Germline-derived CDR1 and CDR2 are SQVTM and ANQGSEA. This CDR3 has 13 residues. The CDR3 region has the DNA TGCAGCGTTTCGAACAGTATCAATCAGCCCCAGCATTTT. This codes for CSVSNSINQPQHF.

The J gene is TRBJ2-6, the V gene TRBV2, with D possibly TRBD1 on 5 matching bases. CDR1 and CDR2 from the germline V gene are SNHLY and FYNNEI. Trimming removed 7 bases from V and 1 base from J, with 8 bases in between. The CDR3 loop spans 14 amino acids. The CDR3 sequence: CASTQGSGANVLTF. The CDR3 bases are TGTGCCAGCACTCAGGGATCTGGGGCCAACGTCCTGACTTTC.

The chain employs TRBV7-3 and TRBJ1-1; no reliable D call. V gave up 0 bases and J gave up 1 base, with 3 bases separating them. CDR1 SGHTA and CDR2 FQGTGA come from the germline V gene. The CDR3 consists of 13 residues. The CDR3 region has the DNA TGTGCCAGCAGCTTAACCGGGAACACTGAAGCTTTCTTT. Protein: CASSLTGNTEAFF.

V is TRBV4-3 and J is TRBJ1-4; D perhaps matches TRBD1 (6 bases). This CDR3 has 18 residues. Trimming removed 0 bases at V and 8 bases at J, with 22 bases between. Germline CDR1 reads LGHNA; CDR2 reads YSLEER. CDR3: CASSQDWGAAGVGEKLFF. The CDR3 DNA reads TGCGCCAGCAGCCAAGATTGGGGGGCCGCGGGGGTAGGAGAAAAACTGTTTTTT.

This chain links TRBV5-1 with TRBJ1-1; TRBD1 matches at 8 bases. Germline lookup yields CDR1 SGHRS and CDR2 YFSETQ. The ends lost 0 bases at V and 10 bases at J; junction bases unmatched: 14. The CDR3 runs to 16 residues. The CDR3 DNA reads as TGCGCCAGCAGCTTGGAAACCTCGAGGCAGGGGGCGCGAGCTTTCTTT. This translates into CASSLETSRQGARAFF.

The chain employs TRBV10-3 and TRBJ1-1; a weak D match, TRBD1 (6 bases). The CDR3 is 14 amino acids. V lost 0 bases and J lost 7, with 12 bases in between. CDR1 is ENHRY and CDR2 is SYGVKD in the germline V gene. The CDR3 sequence is CAISESTTGLEAFF. CDR3 sequence (DNA): TGTGCCATCAGTGAGTCGACCACAGGGCTTGAAGCTTTCTTT.

V gene TRBV10-3 combines with J gene TRBJ1-2; weak D call: TRBD1 (6 bases). The CDR3 has 13 residues. Per germline, CDR1 ENHRY and CDR2 SYGVKD. The V gene lost 7 bases and the J gene lost 5 bases, with 14 bases spanning the gap. CDR3 amino acids: CAITSDREYGYTF. The DNA for the CDR3 is TGTGCCATCACCTCGGACAGAGAGTATGGCTACACCTTC.

The V call is TRBV4-2, the J call TRBJ2-1, with 7 nucleotides matching TRBD2. J lost 4 bases, V lost 1 base, and 7 bases had no gene match. Germline CDR1 reads LGHNA; CDR2 reads YNFKEQ. CDR3 length: 16 amino acids. CDR3 residues: CASSQGVLAEYNEQFF. The CDR3 bases are TGTGCCAGCAGCCAAGGGGTCCTAGCGGAGTACAATGAGCAGTTCTTC.